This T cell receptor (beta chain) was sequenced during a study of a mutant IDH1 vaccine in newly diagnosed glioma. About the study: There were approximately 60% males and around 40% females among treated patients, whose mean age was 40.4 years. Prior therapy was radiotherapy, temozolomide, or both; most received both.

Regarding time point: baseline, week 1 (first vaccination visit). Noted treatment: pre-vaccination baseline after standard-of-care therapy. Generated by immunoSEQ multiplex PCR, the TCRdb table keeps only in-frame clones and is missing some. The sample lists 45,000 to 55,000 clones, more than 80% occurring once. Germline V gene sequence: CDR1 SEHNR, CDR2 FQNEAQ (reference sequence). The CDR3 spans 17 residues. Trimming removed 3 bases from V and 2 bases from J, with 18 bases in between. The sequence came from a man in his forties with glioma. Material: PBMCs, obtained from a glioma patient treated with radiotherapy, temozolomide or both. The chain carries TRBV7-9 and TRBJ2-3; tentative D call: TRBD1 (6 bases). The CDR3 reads CASSLGVSGDHTDTQYF. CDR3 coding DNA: TGTGCCAGCAGCTTGGGGGTTTCAGGGGATCACACAGATACGCAGTATTTT.